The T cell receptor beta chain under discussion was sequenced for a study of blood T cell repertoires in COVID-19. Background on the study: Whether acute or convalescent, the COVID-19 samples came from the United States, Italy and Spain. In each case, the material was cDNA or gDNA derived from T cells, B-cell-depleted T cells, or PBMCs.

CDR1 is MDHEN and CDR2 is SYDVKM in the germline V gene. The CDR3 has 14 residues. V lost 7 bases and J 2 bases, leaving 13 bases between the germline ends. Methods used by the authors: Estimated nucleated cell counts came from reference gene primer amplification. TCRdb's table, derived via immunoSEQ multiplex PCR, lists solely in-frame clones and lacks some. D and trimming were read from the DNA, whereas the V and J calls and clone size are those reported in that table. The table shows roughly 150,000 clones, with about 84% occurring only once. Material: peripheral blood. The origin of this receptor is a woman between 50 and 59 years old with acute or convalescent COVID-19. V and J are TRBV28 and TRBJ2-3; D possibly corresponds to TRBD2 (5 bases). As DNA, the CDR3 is TGTGCCAGCACCGCCTTCGGGGTCACAGATACGCAGTATTTT. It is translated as CASTAFGVTDTQYF.